The present TCR beta chain was sequenced within a study of human T cells and chemical hapten exposure. Time point specified: patch test 2, 6 weeks after DPC sensitization. Indicated treatment: therapeutic diphenylcyclopropenone sensitization with weekly scalp DPC. TCRdb ran MiXCR on the RACE reads and lists one entry per CDR3 protein. The table shows some 100,000 distinct CDR3 sequences, with around 9.3% occurring only once. Trimming cost V 4 bases and J 4 bases; bases outside gene matches: 5. This CDR3 has 16 residues. The germline gives CDR1 SGHAT, CDR2 FQDESV (reference sequence). This clonotype was seen more than once but under ten times.

The TCR sequence derives from a woman in her thirties or forties with alopecia areata. Some clones in this sample may be carry-over from other donors' samples. The rearrangement joins TRBV11-1 to TRBJ2-1; 12 nucleotides line up with TRBD1. This specimen consisted of whole blood, obtained in connection with sensitization to the hapten diphenylcyclopropenone (DPC). The CDR3 DNA follows: TGTGCCAGCAGCTCTCCGGGACAGGGGGCATACAATGAGCAGTTCTTC. It yields the protein CASSSPGQGAYNEQFF.